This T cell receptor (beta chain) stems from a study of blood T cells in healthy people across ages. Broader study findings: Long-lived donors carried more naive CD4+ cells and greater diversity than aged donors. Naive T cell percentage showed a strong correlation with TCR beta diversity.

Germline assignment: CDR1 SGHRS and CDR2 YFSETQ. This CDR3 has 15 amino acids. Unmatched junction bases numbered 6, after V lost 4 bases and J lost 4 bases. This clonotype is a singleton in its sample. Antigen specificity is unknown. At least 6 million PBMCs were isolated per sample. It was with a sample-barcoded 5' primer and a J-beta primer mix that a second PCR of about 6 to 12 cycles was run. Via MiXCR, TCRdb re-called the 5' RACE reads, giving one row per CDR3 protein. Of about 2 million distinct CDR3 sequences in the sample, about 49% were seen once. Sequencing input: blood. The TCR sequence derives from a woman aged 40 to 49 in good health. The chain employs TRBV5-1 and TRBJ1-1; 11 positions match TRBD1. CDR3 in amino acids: CASSKGTGGGTEAFF. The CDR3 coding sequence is TGCGCCAGCAGCAAAGGGACAGGGGGTGGCACTGAAGCTTTCTTT.